This T cell receptor beta chain was observed in a study of cytomegalovirus exposure and HLA in healthy donors. Regarding the study as a whole: The classifier was said to identify cytomegalovirus status with high specificity and sensitivity. The study designated 160 or so TCR beta chains cytomegalovirus-associated.

Worth noting for this clone: Its antigen is not identified.

Vbeta (60) and Jbeta (13) primers were used in the PCR. Assay used: immunoSEQ multiplex PCR; TCRdb lists only in-frame clones, some missing. The sample lists around 35,000 clones; roughly 81% were seen once. The germline CDR1 and CDR2 sequences are SGHTA and FQGNSA. Trimming removed 5 bases at V and 4 bases at J, with 17 bases between. The CDR3 extends over 15 amino acids. The receptor comes from a man between 25 and 39 years old in good health and CMV-seronegative. The sample taken for sequencing was PBMCs. The V call is TRBV7-2, the J call TRBJ1-2; tentatively, D is TRBD1 (6 bases). CDR3 DNA: TGTGCCAGCAGCCGGCGACACAGGGAGGGCTATGGCTACACCTTC. Translated: CASSRRHREGYGYTF. Using reference TRBV7-2 and TRBJ1-2 for the parts outside the CDR3, the full variable domain is GAGVSQSPSNKVTEKGKDVELRCDPISGHTALYWYRQSLGQGLEFLIYFQGNSAPDKSGLPSDRFSAERTGGSVSTLTIQRTQQEDSAVYLCASSRRHREGYGYTFGSGTRLTVV.